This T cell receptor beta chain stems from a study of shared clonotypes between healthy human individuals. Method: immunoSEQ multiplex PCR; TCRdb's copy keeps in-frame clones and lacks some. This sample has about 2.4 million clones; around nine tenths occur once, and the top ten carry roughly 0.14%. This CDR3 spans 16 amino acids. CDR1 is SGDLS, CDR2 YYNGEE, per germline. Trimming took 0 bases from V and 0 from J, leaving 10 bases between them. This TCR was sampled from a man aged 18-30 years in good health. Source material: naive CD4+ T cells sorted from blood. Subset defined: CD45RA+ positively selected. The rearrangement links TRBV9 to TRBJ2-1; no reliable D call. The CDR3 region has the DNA TGTGCCAGCAGCGTAGTGGAGCGTGTCTCCTACAATGAGCAGTTCTTC. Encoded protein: CASSVVERVSYNEQFF.